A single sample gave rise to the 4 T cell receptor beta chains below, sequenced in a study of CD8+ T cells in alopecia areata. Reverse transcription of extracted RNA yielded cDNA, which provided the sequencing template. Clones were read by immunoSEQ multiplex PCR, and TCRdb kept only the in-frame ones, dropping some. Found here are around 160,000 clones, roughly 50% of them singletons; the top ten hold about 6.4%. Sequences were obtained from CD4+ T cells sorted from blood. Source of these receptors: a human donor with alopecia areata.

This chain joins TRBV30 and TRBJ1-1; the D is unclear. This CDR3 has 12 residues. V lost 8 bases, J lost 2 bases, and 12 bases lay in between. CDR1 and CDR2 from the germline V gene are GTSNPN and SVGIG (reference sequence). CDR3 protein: CALLFGNTEAFF. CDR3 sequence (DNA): TGTGCCCTACTGTTTGGAAACACTGAAGCTTTCTTT.

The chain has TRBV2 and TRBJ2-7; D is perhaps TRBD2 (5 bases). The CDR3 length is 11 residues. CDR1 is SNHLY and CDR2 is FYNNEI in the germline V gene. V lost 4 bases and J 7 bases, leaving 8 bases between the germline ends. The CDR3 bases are TGTGCCAGCAGTGTTCGGGGAGAGCAGTACTTC. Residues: CASSVRGEQYF.

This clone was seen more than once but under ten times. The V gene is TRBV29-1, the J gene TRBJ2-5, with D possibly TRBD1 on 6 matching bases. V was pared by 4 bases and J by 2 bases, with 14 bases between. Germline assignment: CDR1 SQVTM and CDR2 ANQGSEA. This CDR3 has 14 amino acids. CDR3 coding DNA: TGCAGCGTTGGGTCCCTCGACAGGCAAGAGACCCAGTACTTC. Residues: CSVGSLDRQETQYF.

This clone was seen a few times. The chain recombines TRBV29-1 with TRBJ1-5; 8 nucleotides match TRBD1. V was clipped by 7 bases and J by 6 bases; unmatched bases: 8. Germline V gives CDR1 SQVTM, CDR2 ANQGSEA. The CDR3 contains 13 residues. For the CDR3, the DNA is TGCAGCGCCAAGACAGGGGTTGGTCAGCCCCAGCATTTT. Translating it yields CSAKTGVGQPQHF.